Presented here are 25 T cell receptor beta chains from one specimen sequenced in a study of blood T cells in healthy people across ages. For the second PCR, which ran for roughly 7 to 11 cycles, a sample-barcoded 5' primer and a J-beta primer mix were used. TCRdb re-called the 5' RACE reads through MiXCR, storing one row per CDR3 protein. The sample lists 1 million to 1.2 million distinct CDR3 sequences, 30% to 40% occurring once. Sequenced sample: blood. The receptors were sampled from a man younger than 30 in good health.

This clonotype was seen a few times. The chain combines TRBV6-6 with TRBJ2-7, with 8 bases lining up with TRBD1. Germline V CDR1 and CDR2: MNHNY, SVGAGI (reference sequence). Germline trimming cut 4 bases from V and 2 bases from J; bases unmatched to any gene: 7. The CDR3 consists of 15 residues. CDR3 in amino acids: CASSWTGSGAYEQYF. The DNA of the CDR3 is TGTGCCAGCAGTTGGACAGGGTCCGGGGCCTACGAGCAGTACTTC.

This clonotype came up many times. CDR3 in amino acids: CASSVAGYNEQFF. In DNA, the CDR3 is TGTGCCAGCAGCGTAGCAGGGTACAATGAGCAGTTCTTC. This chain links TRBV9 with TRBJ2-1; weak D call: TRBD1 (5 bases). V lost 0 bases and J lost 4, with 5 bases in between. CDR1 and CDR2 (germline): SGDLS, YYNGEE. CDR3 size: 13 residues.

This clonotype has only a few counts. At one end, the junction sequence differs from germline, possibly due to a read error. This chain joins TRBV27 and TRBJ2-1, with TRBD1 matching 7 bases. Looked up from germline, CDR1 is MNHEY and CDR2 is SMNVEV (reference sequence). The CDR3 extends over 15 amino acids. DNA for the CDR3: TGTGCCAGCAGTATATCAGGGGGTTACTACAATGAGCAGTTCTTC. Translated, it gives CASSISGGYYNEQFF.

This rearrangement joins TRBV4-3 to TRBJ2-5, with TRBD2 matching over 9 bases. Germline V lookup: CDR1 LGHNA, CDR2 YSLEER. CDR3 length: 15 residues. Trimming took 0 bases from V and 11 from J; bases not matched to a gene: 10. CDR3 protein: CASSQEPSGDHEQYF. CDR3 coding DNA: TGCGCCAGCAGCCAAGAACCTAGCGGGGACCATGAGCAGTACTTC.

This clonotype was observed a few times. This chain connects TRBV4-3 to TRBJ2-3, with D unresolved. The CDR3 has 14 amino acids. Trimming took 0 bases from V and 4 from J, leaving 8 bases between them. Germline V gene lookup returns CDR1 LGHNA and CDR2 YSLEER. CDR3 bases: TGCGCCAGCAGCCAAGAACCCACACCAGATACGCAGTATTTT. This sequence encodes CASSQEPTPDTQYF.

In this sample, this clonotype turned up a few times. The rearrangement uses TRBV12-3 or TRBV12-4 and TRBJ1-5, with TRBD1 matching over 7 bases. V gave up 4 bases and J gave up 7 bases; unmatched junction bases: 10. The CDR3 has 15 amino acids. CDR3 amino acids: CASSSIRGGGQPQHF. CDR3 nucleotide sequence: TGTGCCAGCAGTTCCATCAGGGGGGGGGGGCAGCCCCAGCATTTT.

There are a few counts of this clonotype. The rearrangement joins TRBV7-6 to TRBJ1-2; D gene unclear. Germline-derived CDR1 and CDR2 are SGHVS and FNYEAQ. The CDR3 loop spans 15 amino acids. The V end lost 5 bases, the J end lost 4 bases, and 17 bases lay between the germline ends. The CDR3 reads CASSPDPMMGYGYTF. The DNA for the CDR3 is TGTGCCAGCAGCCCGGACCCTATGATGGGCTATGGCTACACCTTC.

Comments on this clonotype: With a much larger clone just one base away, this may be a read error. The chain links TRBV25-1 to TRBJ2-1, with D possibly TRBD1 on 5 matching bases. CDR1 is MGHDK, CDR2 SYGVNS, per germline. CDR3 length: 14 residues. CDR3 sequence reads: CVSRTPSSYNEQFF. In DNA form, the CDR3 reads TGTGTCAGCAGGACACCCAGCTCCTACAATGAGCAGTTCTTC.

This clonotype was observed a handful of times. The gene calls are TRBV2 and TRBJ2-7, with D possibly being TRBD1 (6 bases). In germline, CDR1 is SNHLY, CDR2 FYNNEI. This CDR3 region has 13 residues. V was pared by 0 bases and J by 6 bases, with 9 bases between. Written as DNA, the CDR3 is TGTGCCAGCAGTGAAGCCGGCAGGGGCGAGCAGTACTTC. It is translated as CASSEAGRGEQYF.

The sample holds many counts of this clonotype. The chain employs TRBV5-1 and TRBJ2-1, with 7 bases identical to TRBD2. CDR1 is SGHRS and CDR2 is YFSETQ in the germline V gene. Trimming at V came to 1 base and at J to 4 bases, leaving 8 bases not matched to a gene. The CDR3 totals 16 residues. The CDR3: CASSLNGRATYNEQFF. CDR3 nucleotide sequence: TGCGCCAGCAGCTTGAATGGGAGGGCTACATACAATGAGCAGTTCTTC.

This clonotype was observed a few times. The J gene is TRBJ1-2, the V gene TRBV6-6, with D uncertain. Germline V gene lookup returns CDR1 MNHNY and CDR2 SVGAGI (reference sequence). Trimming cost V 5 bases and J 1 base, with 8 bases left between them. This CDR3 has 13 residues. This CDR3 is CASSNGRNYGYTF. The CDR3 DNA is TGTGCCAGCAGTAACGGACGTAACTATGGCTACACCTTC.

V is TRBV6-4 and J is TRBJ1-2; D is ambiguous. Germline-derived CDR1 and CDR2 are MRHNA and SNTAGT. The CDR3 has 12 residues. V dropped 8 bases and J dropped 6 bases, with 13 bases sitting between them. CDR3 DNA sequence: TGTGCCAGCCTTGGGGAGGAGGATGGCTACACCTTC. This encodes CASLGEEDGYTF.

There are a few counts of this clonotype. This chain connects TRBV9 to TRBJ1-5; TRBD1 matches 11 bases. V trimming: 3 bases; J trimming: 7 bases; junction bases outside the gene matches: 6. The CDR3 consists of 15 residues. CDR1 SGDLS and CDR2 YYNGEE come from the germline V gene. The CDR3 DNA reads as TGTGCCAGCAGCGAGGGGACAGGGGGATTACAGCCCCAGCATTTT. The encoded protein is CASSEGTGGLQPQHF.

The DNA of the CDR3 is TGTGCCAGCAGCCGACAGGCTATGAACACCGGGGAGCTGTTTTTT. Amino acid sequence: CASSRQAMNTGELFF. V gene TRBV12-3 or TRBV12-4 combines with J gene TRBJ2-2, with D maybe TRBD1 (6 bases). This CDR3 spans 15 amino acids. Trimming pared 6 bases from V and 1 base from J, leaving 12 bases between.

The V call is TRBV15, the J call TRBJ1-2; D not resolved. CDR3 length: 16 residues. V was shortened by 0 bases and J by 0 bases, with 11 bases between the two germline ends. Germline V lookup: CDR1 LNHNV, CDR2 YYDKDF (reference sequence). The CDR3 spells CATSREVGASNYGYTF. The CDR3 coding sequence is TGTGCCACCAGCAGAGAGGTGGGAGCCTCTAACTATGGCTACACCTTC. The full variable domain, completed using reference TRBV15 and TRBJ1-2, is DAMVIQNPRYQVTQFGKPVTLSCSQTLNHNVMYWYQQKSSQAPKLLFHYYDKDFNNEADTPDNFQSRRPNTSFCFLDIRSPGLGDTAMYLCATSREVGASNYGYTFGSGTRLTVV.

This clonotype was observed a few times. The J gene is TRBJ1-2, the V gene TRBV12-3 or TRBV12-4; tentative D call: TRBD1 (5 bases). V shed 0 bases and J shed 7 bases, with 18 bases lying between them. The CDR3 spans 16 residues. The CDR3 loop is CASSLAPGLSRGGYTF. The CDR3 coding sequence is TGTGCCAGCAGTTTAGCCCCCGGCCTTTCTAGGGGTGGCTACACCTTC.

This chain links TRBV9 with TRBJ2-1; D might be TRBD2 (6 bases). V dropped 6 bases and J dropped 6 bases, with 25 bases sitting between them. The CDR3 has 17 amino acids. CDR1 and CDR2 (germline): SGDLS, YYNGEE. The CDR3 is CASTPPGWRGSSNEQFF. Written as DNA, the CDR3 is TGTGCCAGCACCCCACCTGGGTGGAGGGGAAGTAGCAATGAGCAGTTCTTC.

This chain uses TRBV7-8 with TRBJ1-4; possible D gene TRBD1, 5 bases. The ends were cut back, 6 bases at V and 3 bases at J, with 17 bases in the middle. In germline, CDR1 is SGHVS, CDR2 FQNEAQ. The length of the CDR3 is 16 residues. CDR3 DNA: TGTGCCAGCAGTCGAATCGGGGACGGACCTAATGAAAAACTGTTTTTT. Its translation: CASSRIGDGPNEKLFF. The complete variable domain, with remaining parts taken from reference TRBV7-8 and TRBJ1-4, reads GAGVSQSPRYKVAKRGQDVALRCDPISGHVSLFWYQQALGQGPEFLTYFQNEAQLDKSGLPSDRFFAERPEGSVSTLKIQRTQQEDSAVYLCASSRIGDGPNEKLFFGSGTQLSVL.

This clonotype was observed a few times. The rearrangement joins TRBV12-3 or TRBV12-4 to TRBJ1-2, with D uncertain. V was trimmed by 3 bases and J by 8 bases, leaving 13 bases between them. This CDR3 comprises 13 residues. CDR3 sequence (DNA): TGTGCCAGCAGTTTGGCGAGACACCAAGGCTACACCTTC. It specifies CASSLARHQGYTF.

This clonotype occurred a few times. V gene TRBV2 combines with J gene TRBJ2-7; perhaps TRBD1 as D (6 bases). CDR1 SNHLY and CDR2 FYNNEI come from the germline V gene. The CDR3 contains 13 residues. This CDR3 reads CATRRQETYEQYF. CDR3 DNA sequence: TGTGCAACGAGGCGACAGGAGACCTACGAGCAGTACTTC.

The rearrangement uses TRBV20-1 and TRBJ2-1; TRBD1 might be the D (5 bases). The CDR3 contains 14 residues. Germline CDR1 DFQATT, CDR2 SNEGSKA (reference sequence). V was cut by 0 bases and J by 7 bases, with 13 bases left in between. The CDR3, as DNA: TGCAGTGCTAGAGATTGGCAGGGCGGAAATGAGCAGTTCTTC. Its translation: CSARDWQGGNEQFF.

The rearrangement joins TRBV2 to TRBJ2-4, with 7 bases matching TRBD2. Per the germline V gene, CDR1 is SNHLY and CDR2 is FYNNEI. There are 11 residues in the CDR3. Losses at the gene ends were 8 bases for V and 9 bases for J; bases not matched to a gene: 4. The CDR3 sequence is CASGTNGIQYF. In nucleotides, the CDR3 is TGTGCCAGCGGGACTAATGGCATTCAGTACTTC. Drawing the rest from reference TRBV2 and TRBJ2-4, the complete variable domain is EPEVTQTPSHQVTQMGQEVILRCVPISNHLYFYWYRQILGQKVEFLVSFYNNEISEKSEIFDDQFSVERPDGSNFTLKIRSTKLEDSAMYFCASGTNGIQYFGAGTRLSVL.

This clonotype was seen many times. This rearrangement joins TRBV5-1 to TRBJ2-1, with 8 bases fitting TRBD1. The V gene's germline CDR1 is SGHRS and CDR2 YFSETQ. This CDR3 is 16 amino acids long. Trimming removed 0 bases from V and 1 base from J; junction bases left unmatched: 3. CDR3: CASSLERQGSYNEQFF. The DNA for the CDR3 is TGCGCCAGCAGCTTGGAAAGACAGGGGTCCTACAATGAGCAGTTCTTC.

This clonotype has more than one count but fewer than ten. The J gene is TRBJ1-2, the V gene TRBV12-3 or TRBV12-4; the D gene is possibly TRBD1 (5 bases). The CDR3 spans 13 residues. The V end lost 7 bases, the J end lost 3 bases, and 12 bases lay between the germline ends. The chain's CDR3 is CASTPQDYYGYTF. The CDR3 region has the DNA TGTGCCAGCACCCCACAGGACTACTATGGCTACACCTTC.

In this sample, this clonotype turned up a few times. The V and J genes are TRBV20-1 and TRBJ1-1; 7 bases line up with TRBD1. Germline assignment: CDR1 DFQATT and CDR2 SNEGSKA (reference sequence). V lost 4 bases, J lost 0 bases, and 5 bases stayed unmatched. This CDR3 is 14 amino acids long. CDR3 coding DNA: TGCAGTGCTACTCCGACAGGGATGAACACTGAAGCTTTCTTT. It specifies CSATPTGMNTEAFF.